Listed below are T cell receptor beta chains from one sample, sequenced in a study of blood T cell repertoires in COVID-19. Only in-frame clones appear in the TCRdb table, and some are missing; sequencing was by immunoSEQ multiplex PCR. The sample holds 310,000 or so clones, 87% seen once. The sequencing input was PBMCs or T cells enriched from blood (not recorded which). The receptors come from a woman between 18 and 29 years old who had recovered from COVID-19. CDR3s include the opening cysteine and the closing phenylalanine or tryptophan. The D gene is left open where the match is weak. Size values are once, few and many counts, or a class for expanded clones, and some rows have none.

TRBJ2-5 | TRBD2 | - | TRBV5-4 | TGTGCCAGCAGCTTTATGTCAGCGGGAGGCAAAGAGACCCAGTACTTC | CASSFMSAGGKETQYF
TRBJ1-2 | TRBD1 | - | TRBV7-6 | TGTGCCAGCAGCTTAGCGAGTGCAGGGGGGTATGGCTACACCTTC | CASSLASAGGYGYTF
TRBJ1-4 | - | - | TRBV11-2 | TGTGCCAGCAGCTCAACACGAACTAATGAAAAACTGTTTTTT | CASSSTRTNEKLFF
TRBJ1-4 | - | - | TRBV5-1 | TGCGCCAGCAGTCGGTTGATTACAGGGGAAAAACTGTTTTTT | CASSRLITGEKLFF
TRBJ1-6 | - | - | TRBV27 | TGTGCCAGCTACTCAGGCTCCTATAATTCACCCCTCCACTTT | CASYSGSYNSPLHF
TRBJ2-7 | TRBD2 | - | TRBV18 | TGTGCCAGCTCACCCGGGACTAGCGGCTACGAGCAGTACTTC | CASSPGTSGYEQYF
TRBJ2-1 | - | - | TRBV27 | TGTGCCAGCAGTTTATCATCGGGGGACCTCTACAATGAGCAGTTCTTC | CASSLSSGDLYNEQFF
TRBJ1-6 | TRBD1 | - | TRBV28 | TGTGCCAGCAGTTCCCATTCCGGGACAGGGAGATCACCCCTCCACTTT | CASSSHSGTGRSPLHF
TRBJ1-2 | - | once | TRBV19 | TGTGCCAGTAGATTCCAGGCGAACTATGGCTACACCTTC | CASRFQANYGYTF
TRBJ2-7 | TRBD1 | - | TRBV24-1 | TGTGCCACCAGCCGGACAGGGGGCAAAGGAGAGCAGTACTTC | CATSRTGGKGEQYF
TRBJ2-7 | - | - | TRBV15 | TGTGCCACCAGCAGAGGTCGTTGGCTCGAGCAGTACTTC | CATSRGRWLEQYF
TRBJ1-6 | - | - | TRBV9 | TGTGCCAGCAGCCTTTCTCCGGCAGGGCAGGAGGGTTCACCCCTCCACTTT | CASSLSPAGQEGSPLHF
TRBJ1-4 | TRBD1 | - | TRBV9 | TGTGCCAGCAGTGGGACAGGGAATGAAAAACTGTTTTTT | CASSGTGNEKLFF
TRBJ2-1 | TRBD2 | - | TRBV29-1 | TGCAGCGTCTGGGGGGGAGGGCGTTCCTACAATGAGCAGTTCTTC | CSVWGGGRSYNEQFF
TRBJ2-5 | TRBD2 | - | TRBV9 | TGTGCCAGCAGCGTAGGAGCTAGCGGGAGGACGGAGACCCAGTACTTC | CASSVGASGRTETQYF
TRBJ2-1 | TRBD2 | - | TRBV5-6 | TGTGCCAGCAGCTTCCGGGGGGGCACCTACAATGAGCAGTTCTTC | CASSFRGGTYNEQFF
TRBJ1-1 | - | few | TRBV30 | TGTGCCTGGAGTCGGGAGGTTCTTTGGAACACTGAAGCTTTCTTT | CAWSREVLWNTEAFF
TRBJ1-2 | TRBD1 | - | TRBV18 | TGTGCCAGCTCACAACAGGGGCAGACTAACTATGGCTACACCTTC | CASSQQGQTNYGYTF
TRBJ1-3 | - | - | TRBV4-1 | TGCGCCAGCAGCCAAGATTCAGGCAGGGGAAACACCATATATTTT | CASSQDSGRGNTIYF
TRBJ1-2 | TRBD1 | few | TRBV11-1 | TGTGCCAGCAGCGTGGACAGGAACTATGGCTACACCTTC | CASSVDRNYGYTF
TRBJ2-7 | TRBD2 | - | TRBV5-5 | TGTGCCAGCAGCCAAGCTCGGGCTAGCGGCTCCTACGAGCAGTACTTC | CASSQARASGSYEQYF
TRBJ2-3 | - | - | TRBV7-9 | TGTGCCAGCAGCTTACCTCCCACAGGGCCGCGTGATACGCAGTATTTT | CASSLPPTGPRDTQYF
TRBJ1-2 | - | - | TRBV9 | TGTGCCAGCAGCTCGCAGGGTAGTGTGGGCTACACCTTC | CASSSQGSVGYTF
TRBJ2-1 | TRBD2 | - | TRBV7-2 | TGTGCCAGCAGCTTGGCCCCAGCGGGGCCATACAATGAGCAGTTCTTC | CASSLAPAGPYNEQFF
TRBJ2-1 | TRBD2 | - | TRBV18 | TGTGCCAGCTCACCGGGACTAGGGTCAACTGGTGGCAATGAGCAGTTCTTC | CASSPGLGSTGGNEQFF
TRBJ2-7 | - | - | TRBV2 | TGTGCCAGTAAGACAGCTACCTCCTACGAGCAGTACTTC | CASKTATSYEQYF
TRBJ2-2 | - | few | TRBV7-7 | TGTGCCAGCAGCACAGGCAACACCGGGGAGCTGTTTTTT | CASSTGNTGELFF
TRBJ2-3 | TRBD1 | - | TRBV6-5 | TGTGCCAGCAGGGACAGGGAGATGGGCACAGATACGCAGTATTTT | CASRDREMGTDTQYF
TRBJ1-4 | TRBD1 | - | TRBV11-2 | TGTGCCAGCAGCTCCTCCGGACAGGGGTTTTTTGAAAAACTGTTTTTT | CASSSSGQGFFEKLFF
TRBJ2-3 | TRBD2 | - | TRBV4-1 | TGCGCCAGCAGCCAAGAGGTCGGGCTAGCGGGGGTGGCAGATACGCAGTATTTT | CASSQEVGLAGVADTQYF
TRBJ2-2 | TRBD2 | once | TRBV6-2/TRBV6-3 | TGTGCCAGCAGTTACTGGACTAGCGTTAACGGGGAGCTGTTTTTT | CASSYWTSVNGELFF
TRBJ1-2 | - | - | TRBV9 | TGTGCCAGCAGCGTAATGCTCGCAGGGAACTATGGCTACACCTTC | CASSVMLAGNYGYTF
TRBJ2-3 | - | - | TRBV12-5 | TGTGCTAGTGGCCCCGGCCAGGCAGATACGCAGTATTTT | CASGPGQADTQYF
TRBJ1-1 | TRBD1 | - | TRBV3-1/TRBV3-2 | TGTGCCAGCAGCCCTGACAGGGGGCTGAACACTGAAGCTTTCTTT | CASSPDRGLNTEAFF
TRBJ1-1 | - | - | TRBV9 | TGTGCCAGCAGCCCTAGTCGATCAGACACTGAAGCTTTCTTT | CASSPSRSDTEAFF
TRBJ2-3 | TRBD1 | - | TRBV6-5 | TGTGCCAGCAGTTACGGCAGGGGGCTACCAGATACGCAGTATTTT | CASSYGRGLPDTQYF
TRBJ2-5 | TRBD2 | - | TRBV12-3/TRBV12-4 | TGTGCCACCGCGGGGGGGCCGCAAGAGACCCAGTACTTC | CATAGGPQETQYF
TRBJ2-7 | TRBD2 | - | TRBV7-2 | TGTGCCAGCAGCTTCGGCGGGAGAGGGTCCTACGAGCAGTACTTC | CASSFGGRGSYEQYF
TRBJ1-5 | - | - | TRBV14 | TGTGCCAGCAGCCAGACTCTAATTATTGTGGGTAGAAGCAATCAGCCCCAGCATTTT | CASSQTLIIVGRSNQPQHF
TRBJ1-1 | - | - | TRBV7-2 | TGTGCCAGCAGCTCATCCTCTAGGAACACTGAAGCTTTCTTT | CASSSSSRNTEAFF
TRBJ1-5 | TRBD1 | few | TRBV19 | TGTGCCAGTAGTATGTCGACAGGGGGCAAAAATCAGCCCCAGCATTTT | CASSMSTGGKNQPQHF
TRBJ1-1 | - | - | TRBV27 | TGTGCCAGCAGTTTACAGGAGCGGGGCACTGAAGCTTTCTTT | CASSLQERGTEAFF
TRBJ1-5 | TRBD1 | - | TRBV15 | TGTGCCACCAGCAGATCCACAGGGGTCATGCCCCAGCATTTT | CATSRSTGVMPQHF
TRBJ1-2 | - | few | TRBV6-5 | TGTGCCAGCAGTCCGGACAGTAACTATGGCTACACCTTC | CASSPDSNYGYTF
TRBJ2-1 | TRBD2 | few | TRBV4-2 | TGTGCCAGCAGCCAAACGGGGGGGCCCTACAATGAGCAGTTCTTC | CASSQTGGPYNEQFF
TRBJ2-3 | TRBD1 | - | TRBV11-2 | TGTGCCAGCAGCTTAGATTGGGACAGGTCCGGGACGCAGTATTTT | CASSLDWDRSGTQYF
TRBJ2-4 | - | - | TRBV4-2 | TGTGCCAGCAGCCCCCCGGCAGGGGTTGGTTACATTCAGTACTTC | CASSPPAGVGYIQYF
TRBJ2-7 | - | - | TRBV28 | TGTGCCAGCAGTTTAGAACAGCCCTACGAGCAGTACTTC | CASSLEQPYEQYF
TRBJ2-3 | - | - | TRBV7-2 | TGTGCCAGCAGCTTAGTGGTAGCCACAGATACGCAGTATTTT | CASSLVVATDTQYF
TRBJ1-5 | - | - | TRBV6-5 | TGTGCCAGCAGTCGGTCCCCCTTAAATCAGCCCCAGCATTTT | CASSRSPLNQPQHF
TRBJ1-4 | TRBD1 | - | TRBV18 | TGTGCCAGCTCACCCCTCCTTCTGACAGGGGGCGCGGGTGAAAAACTGTTTTTT | CASSPLLLTGGAGEKLFF
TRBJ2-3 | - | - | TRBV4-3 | TGCGCCAGCAGCCGAGAGGGTCGACCGGGAGATACGCAGTATTTT | CASSREGRPGDTQYF
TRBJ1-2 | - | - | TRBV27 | TGTGCCAGCAGCGGGGATTCTGGCTACACCTTC | CASSGDSGYTF
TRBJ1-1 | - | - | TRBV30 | TGTGCCTGGAGACCATCACAGGGTGAAGCTTTCTTT | CAWRPSQGEAFF
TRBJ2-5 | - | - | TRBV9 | TGTGCCAGCAGCGTTGGGACAAGGGGGGAGACCCAGTACTTC | CASSVGTRGETQYF
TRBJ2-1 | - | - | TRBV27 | TGTGCCAGCAGTTTATCTAGTGCGTGGGACTCCAGCTACAATGAGCAGTTCTTC | CASSLSSAWDSSYNEQFF
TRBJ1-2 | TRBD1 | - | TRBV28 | TGTGCCAGCAGTTTCCCCGGGACAGGGAATGGTTATGGCTACACCTTC | CASSFPGTGNGYGYTF
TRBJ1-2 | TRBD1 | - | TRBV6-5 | TGTGCCAGCAGTTCGGGACAGGGGATTGGCTACACCTTC | CASSSGQGIGYTF